One and the same sample provided the 17 T cell receptor beta chains below, sequenced in a study of CD8 T cells in Susac syndrome. An input of about 0.45 to 1 ug of RNA was subjected to reverse transcription using random hexamers. TCRdb reanalysed the immunoSEQ multiplex PCR reads using MiXCR and keeps one entry per CDR3 protein. The sample has 120,000 or so distinct CDR3 sequences, 94% seen once. The sequencing sample was made of CD4+ T cells from PBMCs. The receptors were gathered from a human donor with multiple sclerosis.

V usage is TRBV10-2 and J usage is TRBJ1-3, with no clear D. The V end lost 8 bases, the J end lost 4 bases, and 6 bases lay between the germline ends. Germline-derived CDR1 and CDR2 are WSHSY and SAAADI. The CDR3 runs to 11 residues. The CDR3 here is CASLRGNTIYF. In nucleotides, the CDR3 is TGCGCCAGCTTACGGGGAAACACCATATATTTT.

This chain joins TRBV15 and TRBJ1-5; TRBD1 matches 7 bases. In germline, CDR1 is LNHNV, CDR2 YYDKDF (reference sequence). The CDR3 covers 14 residues. The V gene end was trimmed by 8 bases and the J gene end by 0 bases; junction bases not matched to a gene: 4. The CDR3 nucleotides read TGTGCCACCCGGGGACAGAATAGCAATCAGCCCCAGCATTTT. Encoded protein: CATRGQNSNQPQHF.

This CDR3 reads CAWSDSGQETQYF. The CDR3 coding sequence is TGTGCCTGGAGTGATAGCGGGCAAGAGACCCAGTACTTC. The J gene is TRBJ2-5, the V gene TRBV30; 7 nucleotides align to TRBD2. There are 13 residues in the CDR3. V was clipped by 1 base and J by 2 bases; unmatched bases: 1. Germline-derived CDR1 and CDR2 are GTSNPN and SVGIG (reference sequence).

V usage is TRBV19 and J usage is TRBJ1-2; D uncertain. The CDR3 totals 14 residues. The V gene's germline CDR1 is LNHDA and CDR2 SQIVND (reference sequence). Trimming took off 2 bases at V and 0 bases at J, with 7 bases between the two ends. For the CDR3, the DNA is TGTGCCAGTAGTATAACGGACCCTAACTATGGCTACACCTTC. As protein: CASSITDPNYGYTF.

This sequence joins TRBV28 and TRBJ2-2; D perhaps matches TRBD1 (5 bases). The CDR3 is 14 residues long. CDR1 MDHEN and CDR2 SYDVKM come from the germline V gene. Trimming stripped 10 bases from V and 5 bases from J, with 17 bases between. CDR3 in amino acids: CATGSLLETGELFF. The CDR3, as DNA: TGTGCCACAGGGTCGCTGTTGGAGACCGGGGAGCTGTTTTTT. Full variable domain (remainder filled in from reference TRBV28 and TRBJ2-2): DVKVTQSSRYLVKRTGEKVFLECVQDMDHENMFWYRQDPGLGLRLIYFSYDVKMKEKGDIPEGYSVSREKKERFSLILESASTNQTSMYLCATGSLLETGELFFGEGSRLTVL.

This clonotype was seen a single time. In DNA form, the CDR3 reads TGTGCCAGCAGCCACAGGGATTCCACAGATACGCAGTATTTT. Its protein product is CASSHRDSTDTQYF. This chain connects TRBV11-2 to TRBJ2-3, with D possibly matching TRBD1 (6 bases). The CDR3 is 14 residues long. V was clipped by 5 bases and J by 2 bases, with 11 bases between them. The germline V gene encodes CDR1 SGHAT and CDR2 FQNNGV. Using reference TRBV11-2 and TRBJ2-3 for the parts outside the CDR3, the full variable domain is EAGVAQSPRYKIIEKRQSVAFWCNPISGHATLYWYQQILGQGPKLLIQFQNNGVVDDSQLPKDRFSAERLKGVDSTLKIQPAKLEDSAVYLCASSHRDSTDTQYFGPGTRLTVL.

The chain joins TRBV7-9 to TRBJ1-1, with TRBD1 identical over 8 bases. Trimming cost V 5 bases and J 1 base; bases outside gene matches: 3. Germline CDR1 reads SEHNR; CDR2 reads FQNEAQ (reference sequence). This CDR3 has 14 amino acids. The CDR3, as DNA: TGTGCCAGCAGCCTGGGGACAGGGAACACTGAAGCTTTCTTT. Amino acid sequence: CASSLGTGNTEAFF.

The genes are TRBV7-9 and TRBJ2-2; possibly TRBD1 or TRBD2 for D (5 bases each). The germline V gene has CDR1 SEHNR and CDR2 FQNEAQ (reference sequence). CDR3 length equals 16 residues. V dropped 7 bases and J dropped 4 bases, with 19 bases sitting between them. The CDR3 region has the DNA TGTGCCAGCATACCGCCTGGACAACGGGGCACCGGGGAGCTGTTTTTT. This sequence encodes CASIPPGQRGTGELFF.

This sequence joins TRBV20-1 and TRBJ1-2; D is ambiguous. The V end was cut by 4 bases, the J end by 6 bases, with 15 bases between. The CDR3 runs 13 residues. Germline V CDR1 and CDR2: DFQATT, SNEGSKA (reference sequence). The CDR3 nucleotides read TGCAGTGCTAAGAAGTATGACTCGGATGGCTACACCTTC. This translates into CSAKKYDSDGYTF.

The chain is built from TRBV19 and TRBJ2-7; D may match TRBD1 or TRBD2 (6 bases each). This CDR3 spans 12 amino acids. Germline V gene lookup returns CDR1 LNHDA and CDR2 SQIVND (reference sequence). DNA for the CDR3: TGTGCGACGGGGGCAGGGCCCTACGAGCAGTACTTC. Residues: CATGAGPYEQYF.

The CDR3 loop is CASSFGLAGPTYEQYF. CDR3 DNA: TGTGCCAGCAGCTTTGGACTAGCGGGTCCCACCTACGAGCAGTACTTC. The chain links TRBV5-6 to TRBJ2-7, with TRBD2 identical over 11 bases. Germline loops: CDR1 SGHDT, CDR2 YYEEEE. Unmatched junction bases numbered 6, after V lost 2 bases and J lost 2 bases. The CDR3 consists of 16 residues.

The V gene is TRBV23-1, the J gene TRBJ1-1, with 7 bases lining up with TRBD1. TRBV23-1 is an ORF, and what it does is uncertain. This CDR3 has 15 amino acids. The trim removed 7 bases at V and 1 base at J, leaving 9 bases unmatched. The CDR3, as DNA: TGCGCCAGCACTCCCGATGGGGACAGGAACACTGAAGCTTTCTTT. It encodes CASTPDGDRNTEAFF.

The chain joins TRBV30 to TRBJ1-2, with D maybe TRBD1 (6 bases). The germline V and J ends were trimmed by 5 bases and 7 bases, with 17 bases remaining between them. There are 13 residues in the CDR3. Looked up from germline, CDR1 is GTSNPN and CDR2 is SVGIG (reference sequence). CDR3 amino acids: CAWEGQGIGGYTF. The CDR3 coding sequence is TGTGCCTGGGAGGGACAAGGGATTGGTGGCTACACCTTC.

The chain's CDR3 is CASSLTGTGPSEQYF. The CDR3 nucleotides read TGTGCCAGCAGTCTCACAGGGACAGGCCCCTCCGAGCAGTACTTC. The chain is built from TRBV27 and TRBJ2-7; the match to TRBD1 covers 8 bases. The CDR3 totals 15 residues. Per germline, CDR1 MNHEY and CDR2 SMNVEV (reference sequence). V lost 5 bases and J lost 6; bases outside the gene matches: 12.

The chain is built from TRBV7-2 and TRBJ2-3; D remains unclear. The CDR3 is 14 amino acids. Germline V gene sequence: CDR1 SGHTA, CDR2 FQGNSA. Trimming shortened V by 3 bases and J by 0 bases, and 7 bases separated the two germline ends. CDR3 sequence reads: CASSFRHSTDTQYF. CDR3 in DNA: TGTGCCAGCAGCTTCCGGCACAGCACAGATACGCAGTATTTT.

The chain employs TRBV2 and TRBJ1-1; weak D call: TRBD1 (6 bases). Germline V gene sequence: CDR1 SNHLY, CDR2 FYNNEI. The germline V and J ends were trimmed by 4 bases and 1 base, with 10 bases remaining between them. This CDR3 is 14 amino acids long. The DNA of the CDR3 is TGTGCCAGCAGTGGAAACAGGGAGAACACTGAAGCTTTCTTT. Translated, it gives CASSGNRENTEAFF.

This chain joins TRBV5-4 and TRBJ1-1; TRBD1 matches 9 bases. The V gene's germline CDR1 is SGHNT and CDR2 YYREEE (reference sequence). V was clipped by 4 bases and J by 3 bases; unmatched bases: 7. The CDR3 has 15 amino acids. CDR3 nucleotides: TGTGCCAGCAGCCCACCCGGGACAGGGTACACTGAAGCTTTCTTT. This sequence encodes CASSPPGTGYTEAFF.